This T cell receptor (beta chain) was profiled in a study of cytomegalovirus exposure and HLA in healthy donors. Turning to the study itself: A previous analysis identified 95 million to 120 million unique TCR beta sequences derived from some 170 million T cells.

Primers: 60 Vbeta forward and 13 Jbeta reverse. The assay was immunoSEQ multiplex PCR, and TCRdb's table has in-frame clones only and misses some. Among almost 90,000 clones listed, 75% to 90% were seen once. Trimming removed 4 bases from V and 7 bases from J, with 7 bases in between. The CDR3 covers 11 residues. The germline V gene has CDR1 SNHLY and CDR2 FYNNEI. The chain recombines TRBV2 with TRBJ1-2, with D uncertain. Sequenced: PBMCs. This clonotype was obtained from a man in his forties or fifties in good health and CMV-seropositive. The CDR3 is CASSGESGYTF. CDR3 DNA: TGTGCCAGCAGTGGAGAGTCTGGCTACACCTTC.